The entry below gives a single T cell receptor beta chain sequence along with its context. The data originate from a study of blood T cell repertoires in COVID-19. Germline V gives CDR1 SGHRS, CDR2 YFSETQ. The CDR3 totals 12 residues. The V and J ends lost 5 bases and 6 bases respectively, with 9 bases between them. Sequencing was performed with immunoSEQ multiplex PCR; in TCRdb, only in-frame clones are kept and a portion is missing. The sample lists 150,000 to 200,000 clones, approximately 90% occurring once. The TCR comes from a human donor in a cohort sampled during active COVID-19. The sequencing sample was made of peripheral blood. The J gene is TRBJ2-1, the V gene TRBV5-1, with D hard to call. CDR3 DNA sequence: TGCGCCAGCAGTTCTAGTGGCAATGAGCAGTTCTTC. It translates to CASSSSGNEQFF.